This T cell receptor beta chain is from a study of OX40 agonist ivuxolimab in advanced cancers. Study-level results: More expanded clones were found, on average, in CD8+ than in CD4+ T cells. The antigens recognized by the expanded peripheral T cells, that is their antigen specificity, were not determined. Some patients who did not respond also had low normalized T-cell clonal expansion. Circulating CD4+ and CD8+ T cells showed clonal expansion by week 6 at 0.1 to 3.0 mg/kg.

As concerns this clone: What it binds is unknown.

Trimming removed 3 bases from V and 0 bases from J, with 15 bases in between. Germline loops: CDR1 LNHDA, CDR2 SQIVND (reference sequence). This CDR3 is 18 amino acids long. Sequencing was performed with immunoSEQ multiplex PCR; in TCRdb, only in-frame clones are kept and a portion is missing. The table records about 88,000 clones, just under 90% of them present only once. This clonotype was sampled from an adult with an advanced solid tumor such as melanoma, head and neck, liver or kidney cancer. The specimen comprised CD4+ or CD8+ T cells sorted from blood, sampled in a trial of the OX40 agonist ivuxolimab. The rearrangement uses TRBV19 and TRBJ2-6; possible D gene TRBD1, 5 bases. The CDR3 DNA reads as TGTGCCAGTAGTATGGCCGGACACGGCCCCTCTGGGGCCAACGTCCTGACTTTC. Translation: CASSMAGHGPSGANVLTF.